The 27 T cell receptor beta chains below were found in one sample sequenced in a study of human thymus T cells. This table comes from immunoSEQ multiplex PCR, and its TCRdb copy is limited to in-frame clones, with some not included. The profile shows roughly 54,000 clones, about 93% of them singletons. The sequencing sample was made of blood. Receptor source: a boy younger than two with a congenital heart defect but otherwise immunologically healthy.

The chain has TRBV4-1 and TRBJ1-5; a weak D match, TRBD1 (5 bases). The CDR3 sequence is 17 residues long. With 1 base removed from V and 0 bases from J, the gap between germline ends came to 13 bases. Looked up from germline, CDR1 is MGHRA and CDR2 is YSYEKL. CDR3 sequence reads: CASSQGQRIYSNQPQHF. The CDR3 DNA sequence: TGCGCCAGCAGCCAAGGACAGAGAATATATAGCAATCAGCCCCAGCATTTT.

CDR3 DNA: TGTGCCATCCTTCAGTGGCGCCATCAGCCCCAGCATTTT. It encodes CAILQWRHQPQHF. This chain uses TRBV10-3 with TRBJ1-5; the D is unclear. V was clipped by 8 bases and J by 5 bases, with 13 bases between them. The CDR3 is made up of 13 amino acids. Germline lookup yields CDR1 ENHRY and CDR2 SYGVKD.

In regard to this clone: Its ends do not fully match the called genes, so a read error is possible. The chain couples TRBV4-3 to TRBJ1-5; no clear D gene. CDR3 length: 14 amino acids. Germline CDR1 reads LGHNA; CDR2 reads YSLEER. The DNA for the CDR3 is TGCGCCAGCAGTCAAGAATCCAGTCTCCAGCCCCAGCATTTT. Its translation is CASSQESSLQPQHF.

The chain couples TRBV28 to TRBJ2-3; D is unresolved. Germline lookup yields CDR1 MDHEN and CDR2 SYDVKM. Trimming took 3 bases from V and 4 from J, leaving 2 bases between them. This CDR3 spans 11 amino acids. As DNA, the CDR3 is TGTGCCAGCAGTTTTTCAGATACGCAGTATTTT. Protein product: CASSFSDTQYF.

The rearrangement links TRBV6-6 to TRBJ1-4; the D gene is possibly TRBD1 (5 bases). The CDR3 has 14 amino acids. V lost 6 bases and J lost 8, with 16 bases in between. Per germline, CDR1 MNHNY and CDR2 SVGAGI (reference sequence). CDR3 protein: CASRWRREGEKLFF. The CDR3, as DNA: TGTGCCAGCAGGTGGCGCAGGGAGGGAGAAAAACTGTTTTTT.

The V gene is TRBV4-1, the J gene TRBJ2-7; 9 nucleotides line up with TRBD1. Trimming cost V 0 bases and J 6 bases; bases outside gene matches: 6. The CDR3 contains 15 residues. Germline V gives CDR1 MGHRA, CDR2 YSYEKL. CDR3 DNA sequence: TGCGCCAGCAGCCAAGAGGGACAGGGCGGGAGCGAGCAGTACTTC. This encodes CASSQEGQGGSEQYF.

The rearrangement uses TRBV5-4 and TRBJ2-3, with 8 bases aligning to TRBD2. After removal of 0 bases from V and 1 base from J, the junction contained 1 base not matched to a gene. Germline CDR1 SGHNT, CDR2 YYREEE (reference sequence). The CDR3 spans 15 residues. This CDR3 is CASSLEAGGTDTQYF. The CDR3 nucleotides read TGTGCCAGCAGCTTGGAAGCGGGGGGCACAGATACGCAGTATTTT.

This rearrangement joins TRBV6-1 to TRBJ2-2; D uncertain. Germline-derived CDR1 and CDR2 are MNHNS and SASEGT. Trimming took 6 bases from V and 4 from J, leaving 12 bases between them. This CDR3 is built from 14 residues. CDR3 in amino acids: CASRTREVTGELFF. As DNA, the CDR3 is TGTGCCAGCAGGACCCGAGAGGTCACCGGGGAGCTGTTTTTT.

V gene TRBV5-1 combines with J gene TRBJ1-6; D not certain. The CDR3 is 15 residues long. V was shortened by 4 bases and J by 7 bases, with 15 bases between the two germline ends. Looked up from germline, CDR1 is SGHRS and CDR2 is YFSETQ. CDR3 residues: CASSKDHVSNSPLHF. Written as DNA, the CDR3 is TGCGCCAGCAGCAAGGACCATGTCTCCAATTCACCCCTCCACTTT.

The DNA for the CDR3 is TGTGCCAGCAGTTTAGGGGGGGGTTTTTACGAGCAGTACTTC. It encodes CASSLGGGFYEQYF. V gene TRBV28 combines with J gene TRBJ2-7; TRBD2 matches at 7 bases. Germline lookup yields CDR1 MDHEN and CDR2 SYDVKM. Trimming removed 2 bases from V and 4 bases from J; junction bases left unmatched: 5. The CDR3 is 14 amino acids.

This chain connects TRBV7-2 to TRBJ2-7, with 7 bases aligning to TRBD1. Trimming cost V 5 bases and J 4 bases; bases outside gene matches: 11. Germline V gene sequence: CDR1 SGHTA, CDR2 FQGNSA. This CDR3 is built from 15 residues. CDR3 sequence reads: CASSLRTPGGYEQYF. The CDR3 DNA reads as TGTGCCAGCAGCCTACGAACACCAGGGGGATACGAGCAGTACTTC.

This chain connects TRBV5-6 to TRBJ2-3, with D perhaps TRBD2 (6 bases). The V end was cut by 0 bases, the J end by 3 bases, with 8 bases between. CDR1 SGHDT and CDR2 YYEEEE come from the germline V gene. CDR3 size: 14 residues. The CDR3, as DNA: TGTGCCAGCAGCTTGGACGGGAGAACAGATACGCAGTATTTT. Its translation: CASSLDGRTDTQYF.

In its sample, this clone was seen once. This chain uses TRBV6-6 with TRBJ2-7; D unresolved. Between the trimmed V and J ends, which lost 8 bases and 0 bases, there was a span of 14 bases. Germline-derived CDR1 and CDR2 are MNHNY and SVGAGI (reference sequence). This CDR3 contains 14 residues. The CDR3 reads CASSGPFSSYEQYF. The CDR3, as DNA: TGTGCCAGCTCAGGACCTTTTAGCTCCTACGAGCAGTACTTC.

This clone was counted only a few times. The chain links TRBV18 to TRBJ1-6; the match to TRBD1 covers 9 bases. The CDR3 runs to 15 residues. The V and J ends lost 1 base and 8 bases, in that order; junction bases with no gene match: 3. CDR1 and CDR2 from the germline V gene are KGHSH and LQKENI. In DNA form, the CDR3 reads TGTGCCAGCTCACCACAACAGGGGGCGGATTCACCCCTCCACTTT. Protein product: CASSPQQGADSPLHF. The full variable domain, in which reference TRBV18 and TRBJ1-6 provide the parts outside the CDR3, is NAGVMQNPRHLVRRRGQEARLRCSPMKGHSHVYWYRQLPEEGLKFMVYLQKENIIDESGMPKERFSAEFPKEGPSILRIQQVVRGDSAAYFCASSPQQGADSPLHFGNGTRLTVT.

The chain couples TRBV28 to TRBJ1-2; no clear D. Germline CDR1 and CDR2: MDHEN and SYDVKM. This CDR3 is 13 amino acids long. Trimming removed 1 base from V and 8 bases from J, with 11 bases in between. CDR3 protein: CASSLYAGGGYTF. The DNA for the CDR3 is TGTGCCAGCAGTTTATACGCCGGCGGGGGCTACACCTTC.

Only one count was recorded for this clone. This chain links TRBV10-3 with TRBJ2-5, with 7 bases aligning to TRBD2. Germline values: CDR1 ENHRY, CDR2 SYGVKD. V shed 2 bases and J 3 bases; nucleotides not matched to a gene: 0. The CDR3 contains 13 residues. The CDR3 sequence: CAISESGKETQYF. The CDR3 DNA sequence: TGTGCCATCAGTGAGAGCGGGAAAGAGACCCAGTACTTC.

This sequence joins TRBV27 and TRBJ2-4; a weak D match, TRBD2 (5 bases). Trimming removed 6 bases from V and 0 bases from J, with 21 bases in between. The CDR3 totals 18 residues. CDR1 and CDR2 from the germline V gene are MNHEY and SMNVEV (reference sequence). The CDR3 loop reads CASRSRTLLVGAKNIQYF. The CDR3 DNA reads TGTGCCAGCAGGAGCAGGACTCTCCTTGTTGGAGCCAAAAACATTCAGTACTTC.

The chain employs TRBV18 and TRBJ2-7; 10 positions agree with TRBD1. V trimming: 2 bases; J trimming: 6 bases; junction bases outside the gene matches: 1. The germline gives CDR1 KGHSH, CDR2 LQKENI. The CDR3 is 13 amino acids. CDR3 DNA: TGTGCCAGCTCACCAGACAGGGGGCGCGAGCAGTACTTC. It yields the protein CASSPDRGREQYF.

This clone has only a few counts. This chain links TRBV27 with TRBJ1-6, with D maybe TRBD1 (6 bases). Germline CDR1 MNHEY, CDR2 SMNVEV (reference sequence). V gave up 3 bases and J gave up 0 bases, with 9 bases separating them. The CDR3 loop spans 16 amino acids. CDR3 in DNA: TGTGCCAGCAGTTTGAGGGGGTACTCCTATAATTCACCCCTCCACTTT. It is translated as CASSLRGYSYNSPLHF.

The V call is TRBV7-9, the J call TRBJ2-2; 8 bases match TRBD2. The CDR3 is 16 amino acids. Germline values: CDR1 SEHNR, CDR2 FQNEAQ (reference sequence). The V segment lost 0 bases and the J segment 8 bases; nucleotides outside the gene matches: 8. CDR3: CASSLAAGGQGGELFF. CDR3 nucleotides: TGTGCCAGCAGCTTAGCGGCGGGAGGCCAAGGAGGGGAGCTGTTTTTT. Combining the CDR3 with reference TRBV7-9 and TRBJ2-2 gives the whole variable domain DTGVSQNPRHKITKRGQNVTFRCDPISEHNRLYWYRQTLGQGPEFLTYFQNEAQLEKSRLLSDRFSAERPKGSFSTLEIQRTEQGDSAMYLCASSLAAGGQGGELFFGEGSRLTVL.

The V gene is TRBV7-3, the J gene TRBJ1-1; TRBD1 is a possible D gene (5 bases). There are 13 residues in the CDR3. Germline CDR1 is SGHTA and CDR2 is FQGTGA. V lost 1 base and J 6 bases, leaving 9 bases between the germline ends. CDR3: CASSLRGDAEAFF. In DNA, the CDR3 is TGTGCCAGCAGCTTAAGAGGGGACGCTGAAGCTTTCTTT.

This clone came up once. The CDR3 spells CTSSQVSCNYGYTF. For the CDR3, the DNA is TGCACCAGCAGCCAAGTAAGTTGTAACTATGGCTACACCTTC. The genes are TRBV1 and TRBJ1-2. TRBV1 is termed a pseudogene. This CDR3 is 14 amino acids long.

V gene TRBV4-1 combines with J gene TRBJ2-6; D gene ambiguous. The germline gives CDR1 MGHRA, CDR2 YSYEKL. Trimming removed 6 bases from V and 4 bases from J, with 19 bases in between. The length of the CDR3 is 17 residues. CDR3 sequence (DNA): TGCGCCAGCAGTCAGGCCTCTCCTCTCTTAGGGGCCAACGTCCTGACTTTC. Translating it yields CASSQASPLLGANVLTF.

This chain joins TRBV7-9 and TRBJ2-1; 8 bases align to TRBD2. The CDR3 has 14 residues. Unmatched junction bases numbered 2, after V lost 3 bases and J lost 4 bases. Germline lookup yields CDR1 SEHNR and CDR2 FQNEAQ (reference sequence). CDR3 sequence: CASSFGGGYNEQFF. CDR3 nucleotides: TGTGCCAGCAGCTTTGGCGGGGGGTACAATGAGCAGTTCTTC.

V is TRBV5-1 and J is TRBJ2-7; 13 nucleotides agree with TRBD2. Germline assignment: CDR1 SGHRS and CDR2 YFSETQ. The CDR3 spans 13 residues. V trimming: 3 bases; J trimming: 6 bases; junction bases outside the gene matches: 0. The CDR3 coding sequence is TGCGCCAGCAGCTGGACTAGCGGGAGCGAGCAGTACTTC. Residues: CASSWTSGSEQYF.

The rearrangement links TRBV7-9 to TRBJ2-3, with 9 bases fitting TRBD2. CDR1 and CDR2 (germline): SEHNR, FQNEAQ (reference sequence). The CDR3 extends over 17 amino acids. V shed 0 bases and J 4 bases; nucleotides not matched to a gene: 8. This CDR3 is CASSLASLAGGPDTQYF. Here the CDR3 DNA reads TGTGCCAGCAGCTTAGCGTCGCTGGCGGGGGGGCCAGATACGCAGTATTTT. Combining the CDR3 with reference TRBV7-9 and TRBJ2-3 gives the whole variable domain DTGVSQNPRHKITKRGQNVTFRCDPISEHNRLYWYRQTLGQGPEFLTYFQNEAQLEKSRLLSDRFSAERPKGSFSTLEIQRTEQGDSAMYLCASSLASLAGGPDTQYFGPGTRLTVL.

The chain recombines TRBV7-2 with TRBJ2-7; D might be TRBD2 (6 bases). V was pared by 4 bases and J by 6 bases, with 13 bases between. CDR1 and CDR2 from the germline V gene are SGHTA and FQGNSA. The CDR3 is 13 residues long. CDR3 sequence (DNA): TGTGCCAGCAGCTCTGCGCGGGACTTCGAGCAGTACTTC. This gives the protein CASSSARDFEQYF.